Shown below are 2 T cell receptor beta chains from a single sample sequenced in a study of CD8 T cells in Susac syndrome. Reverse transcription used roughly 0.5 to 1 ug RNA and random hexamers. TCRdb re-analysed the immunoSEQ multiplex PCR reads in MiXCR, keeping a single row per CDR3 protein. Here the sample spans under 200,000 distinct CDR3 sequences, 85% to 95% being singletons. Sequencing was carried out using CD8+ T cells from PBMCs. These receptors originate from a human donor with multiple sclerosis.

The rearrangement links TRBV27 to TRBJ2-7; possible D gene TRBD2, 5 bases. V was shortened by 5 bases and J by 3 bases, with 11 bases between the two germline ends. The germline CDR1 and CDR2 sequences are MNHEY and SMNVEV (reference sequence). This CDR3 has 13 amino acids. Here the CDR3 reads CASSELEGYEQYF. The CDR3 DNA is TGTGCCAGCAGTGAGTTAGAGGGCTACGAGCAGTACTTC.

This chain connects TRBV7-9 to TRBJ1-2; 9 bases agree with TRBD1. This CDR3 region has 13 residues. Germline lookup yields CDR1 SEHNR and CDR2 FQNEAQ (reference sequence). Trimming removed 5 bases from V and 7 bases from J; junction bases left unmatched: 5. Written as DNA, the CDR3 is TGTGCCAGCAGCCGCACAGGGGGCGGTGGCTACACCTTC. Protein product: CASSRTGGGGYTF.